This is a list of T cell receptor beta chains from one sample in a study of shared clonotypes between healthy human individuals. Repertoires were generated with immunoSEQ multiplex PCR, while TCRdb's copy carries only in-frame clones and drops some. The sample comprises roughly 1,600,000 clones, 98% of which are singletons, and 0.36% rests with the top ten. The sample was naive CD4+ T cells sorted from blood. These receptors came from a man aged 25-45 years in good health. Both conserved end residues are trimmed from each CDR3. Fields, in order: D gene, V gene, CDR3 length, J gene, CDR3 protein. A D gene is named only where the DNA matches it firmly.

>.|TRBV27|10|TRBJ1-5
ASSLYNQPQH
>.|TRBV28|13|TRBJ2-7
ASRPPSRSWNEQY
>.|TRBV6-5|13|TRBJ1-1
ASSQDTGSNTEAF
>.|TRBV7-6|13|TRBJ2-5
ASSLIRGGQETQY
>TRBD1|TRBV25-1|13|TRBJ2-7
ASSKRDRGGYEQY
>.|TRBV6-1|12|TRBJ2-7
ASSGAPRSYEQY
>TRBD2|TRBV28|18|TRBJ2-1
ASSFPRRTSGSDAYNEQF
>.|TRBV29-1|12|TRBJ2-1
SSNFRTVHNEQF
>.|TRBV7-2|13|TRBJ1-3
ASSPRTGGGNTIY
>.|TRBV7-2|13|TRBJ2-2
ASSLALDRAGELF
>.|TRBV4-3|14|TRBJ2-3
ASSLGWGRSTDTQY
>TRBD2|TRBV7-9|13|TRBJ2-5
ASSLRTSGKETQY
>.|TRBV5-1|10|TRBJ2-5
ASSTRGETQY
>.|TRBV9|12|TRBJ2-2
ASSVGPNTGELF
>TRBD1|TRBV2|13|TRBJ1-1
ASSAGTGGGTEAF
>TRBD1|TRBV5-1|16|TRBJ2-1
ASSWRTGAALSYNEQF
>TRBD2|TRBV11-2|15|TRBJ2-3
ASSSTRTSGNTDTQY
>TRBD1|TRBV5-6|13|TRBJ2-7
ASNVGTGNLYEQY
>TRBD2|TRBV6-4|17|TRBJ2-3
ASSASHVQGLADTDTQY
>.|TRBV28|13|TRBJ1-1
ASSTFDPFNTEAF
>TRBD2|TRBV2|16|TRBJ2-6
ASSDAASGPSGANVLT
>.|TRBV21-1|14|TRBJ1-3
ASRGTGAFSGNTIY
>.|TRBV12-5|11|TRBJ2-5
ASGPSGAETQY
>.|TRBV5-1|13|TRBJ2-7
ASSLALQSSYEQY
>TRBD2|TRBV11-3|11|TRBJ2-1
ASSLEAGVEQF
>.|TRBV6-5|13|TRBJ1-3
ASSGFARSGNTIY
>TRBD2|TRBV9|14|TRBJ2-5
ASSVGAGGPGETQY
>.|TRBV9|17|TRBJ1-3
ASSVAPQSSLGAGNTIY
>.|TRBV19|9|TRBJ2-2
ASSKTGELF
>.|TRBV6-1|13|TRBJ2-7
ASRVLTGRPYEQY
>TRBD1|TRBV6-5|13|TRBJ2-5
ASSYRTGAVETQY
>TRBD1|TRBV27|12|TRBJ1-1
ASRSDRGVTEAF
>TRBD1|TRBV7-8|15|TRBJ2-4
ASSRDRAVKAKNIQY
>.|TRBV7-9|12|TRBJ2-7
ASSPPGGVYEQY
>.|TRBV13|15|TRBJ2-2
ASSRARDTGLTGELF
>TRBD1|TRBV7-9|12|TRBJ2-2
ASSSDRGTGELF
>.|TRBV9|12|TRBJ2-7
ASSVGPSSYEQY
>TRBD1|TRBV2|10|TRBJ2-7
ASSELGTGYF
>TRBD2|TRBV27|16|TRBJ2-2
ASSHLRGLAGPTGELF
>TRBD1|TRBV18|11|TRBJ2-1
ASSSGQGGKQF
>TRBD2|TRBV5-1|15|TRBJ2-3
ASSKRLAELGTDTQY
>.|TRBV5-1|16|TRBJ2-2
ASSSLGSSSTTTGELF
>TRBD1|TRBV28|14|TRBJ2-5
ASSFSGTGPQETQY
>.|TRBV4-3|18|TRBJ2-3
ASSRIITLQGSTGTDTQY
>TRBD1|TRBV6-5|14|TRBJ2-4
ASSYSGTGGFYIQY
>TRBD1|TRBV10-3|13|TRBJ1-2
AISVPGTGTYGYT